A selection of T cell receptor beta chains follows, all from one sample in a study of identical twins. TCRdb fed the 5' RACE reads into MiXCR, producing one record per CDR3 protein. Among nearly 250,000 distinct CDR3 sequences, approximately 7% were seen once, and the ten largest hold more than 3%. This same sample was also taken into another study, of yellow fever vaccine responses in identical twins.

The source material was memory (CD45RO+) T cells sorted from blood. The origin of the receptors is a woman under 30 in good health. CDR3s leave out the opening cysteine and the closing phenylalanine or tryptophan. Clone size is not always given. Where it is, it says once, few, many or a class for expanded clones.

len	v_gene	abundance	CDR3aa
12	TRBV2	many	ASVQREGYNEQF
12	TRBV5-1	NA	ASSRPTEKNIQY
15	TRBV6-7	NA	ASSPLTVGLNTDTQY
13	TRBV5-1	many	ASREGTGVAVEAF
14	TRBV11-2	many	ASSLEGVSYTDTQY
12	TRBV6-4	many	ASSDGWSGNEQF
12	TRBV20-1	many	SAAPGQSLGGYT
11	TRBV12-3/TRBV12-4	many	ASSPQGSTEAF
11	TRBV20-1	few	SARIIGFEKLF
14	TRBV7-9	NA	ASSFNKDSSTDTQY
12	TRBV10-3	few	AISDISNTGELF
11	TRBV12-3/TRBV12-4	many	ASSLGRAETQY
13	TRBV27	few	ASSADLGANTEAF
13	TRBV29-1	NA	SAEGTSGRNGEQF
11	TRBV11-2	NA	ASSLAGLTEQF
12	TRBV6-5	NA	ASSSPHQGGGYT
13	TRBV3-1	NA	ASSQDQASTGELF
13	TRBV11-2	many	ASSLLRPLGDTQY
13	TRBV27	many	ASSLNIGTGETQY
12	TRBV4-2	many	ASSPEDRNTEAF
14	TRBV12-3/TRBV12-4	many	ASSSSRYGYGQPQH
13	TRBV3-1	NA	ASSKRGARGNEQF
12	TRBV10-3	NA	AMTLGQGSTEQY
12	TRBV5-1	many	ASSLGTGTGELF
12	TRBV5-1	many	ASSLETWDTEAF
13	TRBV10-3	NA	AISEPGQGTDTQY
13	TRBV7-9	NA	ASSFGTGSTDTQY
10	TRBV7-9	medium-sized	ASSTRQGEQY
9	TRBV20-1	NA	SANPVNEQF
16	TRBV6-1	NA	ASSPRQGAGRANQPQH
11	TRBV7-2	many	AGGAAYSYEQY
12	TRBV13	many	ASSRGGSYNEQF
11	TRBV7-9	few	ASTPQGTDTIY
10	TRBV20-1	many	SARASSNEQY
12	TRBV5-1	NA	ASSLEGHGATQY
13	TRBV6-1	NA	ASSGTSGRSGEQY
12	TRBV29-1	many	SVVGPLAKNIQY
11	TRBV7-9	NA	ASSPGWAGELF
14	TRBV4-1	NA	ASSQEGQGRNSPLH
12	TRBV21-1	few	ASSPKDRDTEAF
11	TRBV7-2	few	ASSLSFSQPQH
12	TRBV2	few	ASSPTGTGYEQY
11	TRBV28	NA	ASSLAGVSEQY
11	TRBV6-4	few	ASSEDTYQPQH
14	TRBV7-9	many	ASSYDSGPFNQPQH
14	TRBV27	few	ASKTFVDRINSPLH
15	TRBV6-1	NA	ASSGRTKNSNTGELF
11	TRBV29-1	few	SVGGGYNNEQF
11	TRBV10-3	few	AITQQGGTEAF